Here is one TCR beta chain with its context. The data derive from a study of PD-1 blockade in classical Hodgkin lymphoma. Each patient relapsed following autologous stem cell transplantation, and prior brentuximab vedotin exposure differed. From thawed PBMCs, CD4+ T cells were purified using magnetic negative selection. Sequencing was performed with immunoSEQ multiplex PCR; in TCRdb, only in-frame clones are kept and a portion is missing. The sample includes 6,400 or so clones, around four fifths of them seen just once. Sequencing used CD4+ T cells from blood, obtained at baseline. This clonotype was obtained from a human donor with classical Hodgkin lymphoma.

In nucleotides, the CDR3 is TGTGCCAGCAGTTCCACAGGAGCGCGTGGCTACACCTTC. This codes for CASSSTGARGYTF. This chain connects TRBV5-4 to TRBJ1-2; the D gene is possibly TRBD1 (5 bases). The germline CDR1 and CDR2 sequences are SGHNT and YYREEE (reference sequence). The germline V and J ends were trimmed by 5 bases and 7 bases, with 15 bases remaining between them. The CDR3 spans 13 residues. The whole variable domain, remainder taken from reference TRBV5-4 and TRBJ1-2, is ETGVTQSPTHLIKTRGQQVTLRCSSQSGHNTVSWYQQALGQGPQFIFQYYREEENGRGNFPPRFSGLQFPNYSSELNVNALELDDSALYLCASSSTGARGYTFGSGTRLTVV.